The sequence of this TCR beta chain was determined in a study of T cell responses to AZD1222 COVID-19 vaccine. As concerns this clone: What it recognizes is unknown.

The germline V and J ends were trimmed by 5 bases and 8 bases, with 18 bases remaining between them. Germline V gives CDR1 LNHDA, CDR2 SQIVND (reference sequence). The length of the CDR3 is 15 residues. Using immunoSEQ multiplex PCR, the repertoire was profiled, and TCRdb retains in-frame clones only, with some absent. The table has 54,000 or so clones, around nine tenths seen once. Overall study results and limits: Of spike-specific TCRs, nearly half reportedly target regions left unmutated in variants. Spike-specific TCR breadth and depth were elevated following two AZD1222 doses.

This specimen was peripheral blood, taken on day 0 of AZD1222 vaccination. The TCR was taken from an adult in good health. The chain carries TRBV19 and TRBJ1-4; possible D gene TRBD1, 5 bases. CDR3 residues: CASSHYRDGGEKLFF. As DNA, the CDR3 is TGTGCCAGTAGTCACTACCGGGACGGGGGGGAAAAACTGTTTTTT.